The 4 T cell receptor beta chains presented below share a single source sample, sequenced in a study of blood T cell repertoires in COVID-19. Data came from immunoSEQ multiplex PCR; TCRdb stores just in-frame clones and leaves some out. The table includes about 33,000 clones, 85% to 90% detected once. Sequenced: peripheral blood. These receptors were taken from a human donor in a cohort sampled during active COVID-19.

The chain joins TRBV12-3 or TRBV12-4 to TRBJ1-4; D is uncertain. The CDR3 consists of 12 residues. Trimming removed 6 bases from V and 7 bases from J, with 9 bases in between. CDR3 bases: TGTGCCAGCAGCCAAACGGGTGAAAAACTGTTTTTT. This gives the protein CASSQTGEKLFF.

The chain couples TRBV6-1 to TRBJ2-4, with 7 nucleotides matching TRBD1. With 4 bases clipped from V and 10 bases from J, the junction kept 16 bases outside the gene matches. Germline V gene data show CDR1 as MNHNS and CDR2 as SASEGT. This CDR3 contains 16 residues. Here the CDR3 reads CASSAQTWDVQGIQYF. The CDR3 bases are TGTGCCAGCAGTGCTCAGACCTGGGACGTACAGGGGATTCAGTACTTC.

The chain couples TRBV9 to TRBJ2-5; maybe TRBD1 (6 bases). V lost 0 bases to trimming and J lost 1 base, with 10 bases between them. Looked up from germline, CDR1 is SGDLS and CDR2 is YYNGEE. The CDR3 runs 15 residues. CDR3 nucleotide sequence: TGTGCCAGCAGCGTAGAGGGGGACGGCCAAGAGACCCAGTACTTC. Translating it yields CASSVEGDGQETQYF.

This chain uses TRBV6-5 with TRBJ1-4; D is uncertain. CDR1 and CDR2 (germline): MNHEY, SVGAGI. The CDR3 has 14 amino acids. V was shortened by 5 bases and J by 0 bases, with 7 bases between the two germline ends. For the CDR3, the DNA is TGTGCCAGCAGTAGCCCTCCAACTAATGAAAAACTGTTTTTT. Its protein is CASSSPPTNEKLFF.